This T cell receptor beta chain was observed in a study of Graves' ophthalmopathy and Graves' hyperthyroidism. Clinicians diagnosed using symptoms, serum thyroxine, TRAb, thyroid ultrasound and orbital computed tomography. With 0 bases removed from V and 11 bases from J, the gap between germline ends came to 12 bases. CDR3 length: 14 residues. Germline CDR1 and CDR2: SGHRS and YFSETQ. Amplification of the TCR beta CDR3 regions used RNA transcripts (as template). HTBI-primed first-round RT-PCR preceded second-round multiplex PCR. MiXCR, applied by TCRdb to the multiplex PCR reads, yields one record per CDR3 protein. The repertoire includes 740,000 or so distinct CDR3 sequences, 35% to 50% of them detected once, and 44% sits in the top ten.

The TCR originated in an adult man with Graves' ophthalmopathy. The V and J genes are TRBV5-1 and TRBJ1-6; D is unclear. The sample was peripheral blood. CDR3 region: CASSLEQKRTPLHF. The CDR3 nucleotides read TGCGCCAGCAGCTTGGAACAGAAACGGACACCCCTCCACTTT.